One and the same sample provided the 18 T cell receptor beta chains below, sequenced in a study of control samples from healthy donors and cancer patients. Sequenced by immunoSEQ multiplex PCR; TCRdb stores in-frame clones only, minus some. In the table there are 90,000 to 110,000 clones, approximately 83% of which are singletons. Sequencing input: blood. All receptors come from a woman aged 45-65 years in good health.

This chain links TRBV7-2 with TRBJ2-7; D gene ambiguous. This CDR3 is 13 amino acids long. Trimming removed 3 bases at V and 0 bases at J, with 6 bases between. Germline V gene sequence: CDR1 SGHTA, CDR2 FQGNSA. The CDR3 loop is CASSFGSSYEQYF. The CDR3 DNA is TGTGCCAGCAGCTTCGGTAGCTCCTACGAGCAGTACTTC.

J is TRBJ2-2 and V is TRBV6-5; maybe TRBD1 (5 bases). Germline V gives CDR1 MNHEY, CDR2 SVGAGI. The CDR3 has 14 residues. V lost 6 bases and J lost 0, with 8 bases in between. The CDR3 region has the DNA TGTGCCAGCAGGGCGACAGCGAACACCGGGGAGCTGTTTTTT. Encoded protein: CASRATANTGELFF.

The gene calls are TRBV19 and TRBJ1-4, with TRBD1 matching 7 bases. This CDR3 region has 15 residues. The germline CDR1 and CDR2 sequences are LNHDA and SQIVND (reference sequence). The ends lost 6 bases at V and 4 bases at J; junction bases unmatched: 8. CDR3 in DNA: TGTGCCAGTAGCCCAGGGGGGGCGATTAATGAAAAACTGTTTTTT. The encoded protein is CASSPGGAINEKLFF.

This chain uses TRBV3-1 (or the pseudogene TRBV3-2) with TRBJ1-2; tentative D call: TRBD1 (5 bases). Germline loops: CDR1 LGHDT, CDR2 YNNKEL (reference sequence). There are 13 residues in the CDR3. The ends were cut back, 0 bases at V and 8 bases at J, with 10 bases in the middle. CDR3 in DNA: TGTGCCAGCAGCCAAGAAAGTTGGGGGGGCTACACCTTC. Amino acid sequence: CASSQESWGGYTF.

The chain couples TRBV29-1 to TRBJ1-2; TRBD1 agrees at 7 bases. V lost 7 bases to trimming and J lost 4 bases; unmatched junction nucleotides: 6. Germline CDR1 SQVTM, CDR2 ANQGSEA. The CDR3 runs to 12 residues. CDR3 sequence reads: CSGGTEGYGYTF. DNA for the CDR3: TGCAGCGGAGGGACAGAGGGCTATGGCTACACCTTC.

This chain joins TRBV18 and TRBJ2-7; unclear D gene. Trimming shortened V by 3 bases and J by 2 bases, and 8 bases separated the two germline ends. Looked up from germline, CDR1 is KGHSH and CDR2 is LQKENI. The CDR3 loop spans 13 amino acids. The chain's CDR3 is CASSPSVPYEQYF. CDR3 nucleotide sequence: TGTGCCAGCTCACCCTCCGTGCCCTACGAGCAGTACTTC.

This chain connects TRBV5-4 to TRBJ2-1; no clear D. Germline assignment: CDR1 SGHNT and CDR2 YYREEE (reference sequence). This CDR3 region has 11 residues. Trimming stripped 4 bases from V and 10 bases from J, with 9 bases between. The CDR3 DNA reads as TGTGCCAGCAGCCTCGGGTGGGAGCAGTTCTTC. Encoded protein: CASSLGWEQFF.

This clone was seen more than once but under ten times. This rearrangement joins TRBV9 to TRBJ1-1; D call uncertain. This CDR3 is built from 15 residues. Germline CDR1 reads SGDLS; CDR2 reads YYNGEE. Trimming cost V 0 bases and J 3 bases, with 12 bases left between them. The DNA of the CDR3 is TGTGCCAGCAGCGTAGGTCAAGGGAAGGACACTGAAGCTTTCTTT. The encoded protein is CASSVGQGKDTEAFF.

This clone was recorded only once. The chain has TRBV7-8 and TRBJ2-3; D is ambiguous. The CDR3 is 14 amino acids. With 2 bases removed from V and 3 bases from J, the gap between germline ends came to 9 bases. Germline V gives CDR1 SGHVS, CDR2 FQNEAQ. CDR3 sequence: CASSLLGFTDTQYF. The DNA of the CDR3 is TGTGCCAGCAGCTTATTGGGGTTTACAGATACGCAGTATTTT.

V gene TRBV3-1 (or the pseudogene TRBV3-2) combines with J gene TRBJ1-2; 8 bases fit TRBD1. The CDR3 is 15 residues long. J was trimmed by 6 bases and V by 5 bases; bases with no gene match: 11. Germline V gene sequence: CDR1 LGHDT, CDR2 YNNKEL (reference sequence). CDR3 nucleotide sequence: TGTGCCAGCAGCGGCCCAGGGGGCCAACCTCATGGCTACACCTTC. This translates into CASSGPGGQPHGYTF.

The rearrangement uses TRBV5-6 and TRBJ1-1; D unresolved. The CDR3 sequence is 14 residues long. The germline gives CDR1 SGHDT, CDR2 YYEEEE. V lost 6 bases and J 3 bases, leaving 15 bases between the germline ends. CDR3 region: CASNKVERYTEAFF. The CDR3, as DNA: TGTGCCAGCAACAAGGTGGAACGATACACTGAAGCTTTCTTT.

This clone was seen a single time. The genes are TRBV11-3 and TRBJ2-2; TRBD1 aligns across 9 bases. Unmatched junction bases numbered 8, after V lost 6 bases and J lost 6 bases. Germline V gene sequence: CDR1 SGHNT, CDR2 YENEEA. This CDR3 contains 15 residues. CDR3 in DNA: TGTGCCAGCAGTTCGAACAGGGGGCTAGCCGGGGAGCTGTTTTTT. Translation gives CASSSNRGLAGELFF. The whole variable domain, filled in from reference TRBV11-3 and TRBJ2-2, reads EAGVVQSPRYKIIEKKQPVAFWCNPISGHNTLYWYLQNLGQGPELLIRYENEEAVDDSQLPKDRFSAERLKGVDSTLKIQPAELGDSAVYLCASSSNRGLAGELFFGEGSRLTVL.

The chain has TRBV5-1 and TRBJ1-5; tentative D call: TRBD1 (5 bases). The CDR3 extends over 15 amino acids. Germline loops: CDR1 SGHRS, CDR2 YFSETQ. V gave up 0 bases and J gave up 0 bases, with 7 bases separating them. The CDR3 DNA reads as TGCGCCAGCAGCTTGGGGGGGAATAGCAATCAGCCCCAGCATTTT. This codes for CASSLGGNSNQPQHF.

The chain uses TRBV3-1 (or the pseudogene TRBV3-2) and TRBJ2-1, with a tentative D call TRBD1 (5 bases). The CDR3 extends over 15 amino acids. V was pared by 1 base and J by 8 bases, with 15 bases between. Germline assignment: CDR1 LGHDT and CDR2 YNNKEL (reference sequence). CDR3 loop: CASSQVGWGSDEQFF. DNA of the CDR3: TGTGCCAGCAGCCAAGTTGGCTGGGGCTCGGATGAGCAGTTCTTC.

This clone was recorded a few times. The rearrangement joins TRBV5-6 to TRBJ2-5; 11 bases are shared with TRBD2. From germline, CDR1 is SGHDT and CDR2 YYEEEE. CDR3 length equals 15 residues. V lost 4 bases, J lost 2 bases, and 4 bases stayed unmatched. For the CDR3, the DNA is TGTGCCAGCAGCCCCCTAGCGGGGGGTCAAGAGACCCAGTACTTC. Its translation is CASSPLAGGQETQYF.

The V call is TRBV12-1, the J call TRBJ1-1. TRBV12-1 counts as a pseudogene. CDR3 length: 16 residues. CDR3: CASSIGLDRSNTEAFF. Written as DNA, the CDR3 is TGTGCCAGCAGCATAGGCTTAGATAGATCGAACACTGAAGCTTTCTTT.

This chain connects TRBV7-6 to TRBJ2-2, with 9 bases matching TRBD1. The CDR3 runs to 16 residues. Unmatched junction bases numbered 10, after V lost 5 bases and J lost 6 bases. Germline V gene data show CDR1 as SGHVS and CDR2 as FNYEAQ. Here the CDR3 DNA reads TGTGCCAGCAGCCTAAACCGGGACAGGGTTCCCGGGGAGCTGTTTTTT. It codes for CASSLNRDRVPGELFF.

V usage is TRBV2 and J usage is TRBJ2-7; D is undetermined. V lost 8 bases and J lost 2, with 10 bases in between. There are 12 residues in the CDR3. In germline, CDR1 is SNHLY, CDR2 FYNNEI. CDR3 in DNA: TGTGCCAGCTCGCAGGCCACCTACGAGCAGTACTTC. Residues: CASSQATYEQYF.